The rows below give T cell receptor beta chains drawn from one sample of a study of OX40 agonist ivuxolimab in advanced cancers. TCRdb keeps only in-frame clones here, not all; method: immunoSEQ multiplex PCR. The sample holds under 90,000 clones; about 92% are singletons and the top ten take approximately 15%. The sample was CD4+ or CD8+ T cells sorted from blood, taken in a trial of the OX40 agonist ivuxolimab. The receptors come from an adult with an advanced solid tumor such as melanoma, head and neck, liver or kidney cancer. CDR3s include the opening cysteine and the closing phenylalanine or tryptophan. The D gene is left open where the match is weak. Expanded clones get a size class; other rows say once, few or many, or leave the size out.

V	size	D	J	DNA	CDR3
TRBV5-1	.	TRBD1	TRBJ1-2	TGCGCCAGCAGCTTGGTACAGGGGGCGAATGGCTACACCTTC	CASSLVQGANGYTF
TRBV5-6	.	TRBD1	TRBJ1-5	TGTGCCAGCAGCTTGACAGGGGGCTGGAATCAGCCCCAGCATTTT	CASSLTGGWNQPQHF
TRBV13	.	.	TRBJ2-5	TGTGCCAGCAGCGAGGGGCCAGGAACCCAGTACTTC	CASSEGPGTQYF
TRBV5-1	.	.	TRBJ2-1	TGCGCCAGCAGCTCCTACATGAGCTCCTACAATGAGCAGTTCTTC	CASSSYMSSYNEQFF
TRBV18	.	TRBD1	TRBJ2-7	TGTGCCAGCTCAGGACAGGGGACTTCCTTGGGTGAGCAGTACTTC	CASSGQGTSLGEQYF
TRBV28	once	TRBD1	TRBJ1-4	TGTGCCAGCGGGGGACAGGGAGGTGAAAAACTGTTTTTT	CASGGQGGEKLFF
TRBV7-9	.	.	TRBJ2-7	TGTGCCAGCAGCTTCGTCCTAAGGACCCCTGGGGAGCAGTACTTC	CASSFVLRTPGEQYF
TRBV28	.	.	TRBJ2-7	TGTGCCAGCAGTTTTCTCCACGAGCAGTACTTC	CASSFLHEQYF
TRBV19	.	TRBD1	TRBJ2-7	TGTGCCAGTAGTACGACAGGGGCCTACGAGCAGTACTTC	CASSTTGAYEQYF
TRBV9	once	.	TRBJ2-3	TGTGCCAGCAGCGTAGTTTGGTCGGGCACAGATACGCAGTATTTT	CASSVVWSGTDTQYF
TRBV13	.	.	TRBJ2-7	TGTGCCAGCAGCTTACTCACATCGAGGGAGCAGTACTTC	CASSLLTSREQYF
TRBV27	.	.	TRBJ2-7	TGTGCCAGCAGTTTGAACGGGGACTCCTACGAGCAGTACTTC	CASSLNGDSYEQYF
TRBV19	.	.	TRBJ2-7	TGTGCCAGTAGTTGGAAGGGACCCTCCTACGAGCAGTACTTC	CASSWKGPSYEQYF
TRBV9	once	TRBD2	TRBJ2-1	TGTGCCAGCAGCGTGTCAGCGGGAGGCTCCTACAATGAGCAGTTCTTC	CASSVSAGGSYNEQFF
TRBV2	once	.	TRBJ2-2	TGTGCCAGCGGGGGGGCGGAAGTAACCGGGGAGCTGTTTTTT	CASGGAEVTGELFF
TRBV6-1	.	.	TRBJ2-7	TGTGCCAGCAGTGAAGTCTGGAGGGGCCTCGAGCAGTACTTC	CASSEVWRGLEQYF
TRBV15	.	TRBD2	TRBJ2-1	TGTGCCACCAGCAGAGATCTAGGGACTAGCGAGTACAATGAGCAGTTCTTC	CATSRDLGTSEYNEQFF
TRBV5-1	.	TRBD2	TRBJ2-5	TGCGCCAGCAGCTCCCCCCGGACTAGCCCCACGATCAGTGGGACCCAGTACTTC	CASSSPRTSPTISGTQYF
TRBV6-5	once	.	TRBJ2-1	TGTGCCAGCAGTTCCCCGTATGAGCAGTTCTTC	CASSSPYEQFF
TRBV9	.	.	TRBJ1-1	TGTGCCAGCAGGGCGGTGACAGCCATGAACACTGAAGCTTTCTTT	CASRAVTAMNTEAFF
TRBV12-5	.	.	TRBJ2-1	TGTGCTAGTGGTCTGGGAAGGGATGAGCAGTTCTTC	CASGLGRDEQFF
TRBV27	.	.	TRBJ2-1	TGTGCCAGCAGTTTCATCTTTTCCTCCTACAATGAGCAGTTCTTC	CASSFIFSSYNEQFF
TRBV19	.	TRBD1	TRBJ2-7	TGTGCCAGTAGTGCGCCGGACAGGGGTCTTCTCGACGAGCAGTACTTC	CASSAPDRGLLDEQYF
TRBV19	.	.	TRBJ1-5	TGTGCCAGTAGTCCCCCGGGCCTCGGGGGGTGGTATAGCAATCAGCCCCAGCATTTT	CASSPPGLGGWYSNQPQHF
TRBV28	once	.	TRBJ1-1	TGTGCCAGCAGTTTTGTCTTTGGCAGGGAGATGGGGGACACTGAAGCTTTCTTT	CASSFVFGREMGDTEAFF
TRBV4-3	.	.	TRBJ1-1	TGCGCCAGCAGCCAAGATACGGCACAGATGAACACTGAAGCTTTCTTT	CASSQDTAQMNTEAFF
TRBV27	.	.	TRBJ2-1	TGTGCCAGCAGTTTATCGGCCGCTGCCCCAACCTACAATGAGCAGTTCTTC	CASSLSAAAPTYNEQFF
TRBV4-3	.	TRBD2	TRBJ2-1	TGCGCCAGCAGCCAAGATCGTCCCGGACTAGCGGGGACAAATGAGCAGTTCTTC	CASSQDRPGLAGTNEQFF
TRBV12-5	.	TRBD2	TRBJ2-3	TGTGCTAGTGGTTTGGGACTAGCGGGGAGCACAGATACGCAGTATTTT	CASGLGLAGSTDTQYF
TRBV28	.	.	TRBJ2-7	TGTGCCAGCAGTTTGGGAAGAACGGGGACTTTCTACGAGCAGTACTTC	CASSLGRTGTFYEQYF
TRBV4-1	.	.	TRBJ2-7	TGCGCCAGCAGCCAAGTGGGCTTTACCTACGAGCAGTACTTC	CASSQVGFTYEQYF
TRBV4-2	once	.	TRBJ2-7	TGTGCCAGCAGCCCAGGTCCTGGTGGAAACGAGCAGTACTTC	CASSPGPGGNEQYF
TRBV6-6	.	TRBD2	TRBJ2-7	TGTGCCAGCAGTTACGGGAGGGCCTACGAGCAGTACTTC	CASSYGRAYEQYF
TRBV21-1	.	.	TRBJ2-7	TGTGCCAGCAGCATCCGGCGGGAGGTAGGTGGGCACGAGCAGTACTTC	CASSIRREVGGHEQYF
TRBV27	.	.	TRBJ1-2	TGTGCCAGCAGTTTGCTGGGGCAGAACTATGGCTACACCTTC	CASSLLGQNYGYTF
TRBV27	.	.	TRBJ1-1	TGTGCCAGCAGTTTGGGAGGGGGGAACACTGAAGCTTTCTTT	CASSLGGGNTEAFF
TRBV5-1	once	TRBD1	TRBJ1-2	TGCGCCAGCAGCTTGGCCGGGACAGACCCCTATGGCTACACCTTC	CASSLAGTDPYGYTF
TRBV2	.	.	TRBJ2-7	TGTGCCAGCAGTGAAGGGCAGGGGGGTCTTTACGAGCAGTACTTC	CASSEGQGGLYEQYF
TRBV7-9	.	TRBD1	TRBJ2-7	TGTGCCAGCAGCTTAAAGGGGGCCGGGTACGAGCAGTACTTC	CASSLKGAGYEQYF
TRBV6-1	.	TRBD2	TRBJ2-5	TGTGCCAGCAGTGAAATGGCTAGCGGGGGCTACAAAGAGACCCAGTACTTC	CASSEMASGGYKETQYF
TRBV9	.	TRBD1	TRBJ2-7	TGTGCCAGCAGCGCCGAAGGGGGCGCTTCCTACGAGCAGTACTTC	CASSAEGGASYEQYF
TRBV28	few	.	TRBJ1-2	TGTGCCAGCATTTCGGAGGGGTATGGCTACACCTTC	CASISEGYGYTF
TRBV7-9	.	.	TRBJ2-5	TGTGCCAGCATTGGCGCGAACCAAGAGACCCAGTACTTC	CASIGANQETQYF
TRBV9	.	.	TRBJ1-1	TGTGCCAGCAGCCTCGTCGGGGGGCGCTCCACTGAAGCTTTCTTT	CASSLVGGRSTEAFF
TRBV7-9	.	TRBD1	TRBJ2-5	TGTGCCAGCAGCCAGGACAGGCTCCAAGAGACCCAGTACTTC	CASSQDRLQETQYF
TRBV5-6	.	.	TRBJ2-1	TGTGCCAGCACACATAGGGGGACATCGGTTGGCCCCTACAATGAGCAGTTCTTC	CASTHRGTSVGPYNEQFF
TRBV7-9	.	.	TRBJ1-5	TGTGCCAGCAGCTTGGGGAGGGGAAGGGAGCCCCAGCATTTT	CASSLGRGREPQHF
TRBV6-5	.	TRBD2	TRBJ2-7	TGTGCCAGCAGTTACCGGGGGGGGACACCAGTCTACGAGCAGTACTTC	CASSYRGGTPVYEQYF
TRBV6-1	.	.	TRBJ1-5	TGTGCCAGCAGTGATAAGACCGGGGATTATAGCAATCAGCCCCAGCATTTT	CASSDKTGDYSNQPQHF
TRBV29-1	.	.	TRBJ1-1	TGCAGCGTACCCGGGGGGAACACTGAAGCTTTCTTT	CSVPGGNTEAFF
TRBV4-2	.	TRBD2	TRBJ2-7	TGTGCCAGCAGCCCGGAAGGCCTAGCGGCCTACGAGCAGTACTTC	CASSPEGLAAYEQYF
TRBV27	.	TRBD1	TRBJ2-3	TGTGCCAGCAGTTCCGGGACAGCGTATGCCACAGATACGCAGTATTTT	CASSSGTAYATDTQYF
TRBV5-6	.	.	TRBJ2-7	TGTGCCAGCAGCCCGGGGACACTAATACACTTATACGAGCAGTACTTC	CASSPGTLIHLYEQYF